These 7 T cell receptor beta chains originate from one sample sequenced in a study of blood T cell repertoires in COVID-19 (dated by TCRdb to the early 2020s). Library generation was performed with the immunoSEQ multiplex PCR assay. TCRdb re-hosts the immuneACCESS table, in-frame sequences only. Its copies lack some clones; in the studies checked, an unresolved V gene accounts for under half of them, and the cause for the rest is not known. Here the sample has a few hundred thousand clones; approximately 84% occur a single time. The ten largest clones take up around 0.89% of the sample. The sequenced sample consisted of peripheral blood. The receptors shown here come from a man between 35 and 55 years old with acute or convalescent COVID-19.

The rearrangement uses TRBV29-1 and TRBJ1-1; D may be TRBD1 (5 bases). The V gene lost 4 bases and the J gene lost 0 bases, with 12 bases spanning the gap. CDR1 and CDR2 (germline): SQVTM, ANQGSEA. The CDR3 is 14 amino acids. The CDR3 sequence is CSVVEDNMNTEAFF. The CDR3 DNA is TGCAGCGTTGTTGAGGACAACATGAACACTGAAGCTTTCTTT.

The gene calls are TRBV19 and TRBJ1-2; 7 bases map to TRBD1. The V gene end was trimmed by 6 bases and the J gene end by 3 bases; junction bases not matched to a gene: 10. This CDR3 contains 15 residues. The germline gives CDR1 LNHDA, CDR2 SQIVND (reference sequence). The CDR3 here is CASRVRDRDYYGYTF. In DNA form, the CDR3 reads TGTGCCAGTAGAGTCCGGGACAGAGACTACTATGGCTACACCTTC.

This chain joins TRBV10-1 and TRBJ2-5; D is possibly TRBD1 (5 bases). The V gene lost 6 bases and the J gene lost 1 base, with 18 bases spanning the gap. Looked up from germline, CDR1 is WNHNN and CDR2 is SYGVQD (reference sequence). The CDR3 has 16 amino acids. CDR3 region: CASSKADPGFQETQYF. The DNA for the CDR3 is TGCGCCAGCAGCAAAGCCGATCCAGGGTTCCAAGAGACCCAGTACTTC.

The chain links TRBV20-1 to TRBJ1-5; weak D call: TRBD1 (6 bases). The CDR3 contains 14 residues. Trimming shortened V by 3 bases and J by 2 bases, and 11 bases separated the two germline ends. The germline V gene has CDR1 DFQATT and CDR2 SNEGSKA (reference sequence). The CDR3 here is CSASQSGGNQPQHF. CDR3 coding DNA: TGCAGTGCTAGTCAGTCAGGGGGCAATCAGCCCCAGCATTTT.

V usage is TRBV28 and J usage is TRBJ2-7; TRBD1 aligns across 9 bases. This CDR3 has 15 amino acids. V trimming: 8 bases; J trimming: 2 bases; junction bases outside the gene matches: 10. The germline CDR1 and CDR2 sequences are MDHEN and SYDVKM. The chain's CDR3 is CASASLTGGPYEQYF. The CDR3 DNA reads TGTGCCAGCGCCTCCTTGACAGGGGGTCCCTACGAGCAGTACTTC.

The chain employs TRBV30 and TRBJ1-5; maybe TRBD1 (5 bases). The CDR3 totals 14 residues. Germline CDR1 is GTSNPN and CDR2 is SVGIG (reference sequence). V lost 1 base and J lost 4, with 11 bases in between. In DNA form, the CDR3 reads TGTGCCTGGAGTGGGGCAGGGATGAATCAGCCCCAGCATTTT. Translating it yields CAWSGAGMNQPQHF.

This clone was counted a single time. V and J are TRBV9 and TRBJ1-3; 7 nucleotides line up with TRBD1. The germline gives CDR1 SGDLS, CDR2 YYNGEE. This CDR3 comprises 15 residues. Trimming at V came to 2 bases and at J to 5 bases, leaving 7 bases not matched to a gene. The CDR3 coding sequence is TGTGCCAGCAGCGTCGAGGGGGCGCAGAGAAACACCATATATTTT. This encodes CASSVEGAQRNTIYF.